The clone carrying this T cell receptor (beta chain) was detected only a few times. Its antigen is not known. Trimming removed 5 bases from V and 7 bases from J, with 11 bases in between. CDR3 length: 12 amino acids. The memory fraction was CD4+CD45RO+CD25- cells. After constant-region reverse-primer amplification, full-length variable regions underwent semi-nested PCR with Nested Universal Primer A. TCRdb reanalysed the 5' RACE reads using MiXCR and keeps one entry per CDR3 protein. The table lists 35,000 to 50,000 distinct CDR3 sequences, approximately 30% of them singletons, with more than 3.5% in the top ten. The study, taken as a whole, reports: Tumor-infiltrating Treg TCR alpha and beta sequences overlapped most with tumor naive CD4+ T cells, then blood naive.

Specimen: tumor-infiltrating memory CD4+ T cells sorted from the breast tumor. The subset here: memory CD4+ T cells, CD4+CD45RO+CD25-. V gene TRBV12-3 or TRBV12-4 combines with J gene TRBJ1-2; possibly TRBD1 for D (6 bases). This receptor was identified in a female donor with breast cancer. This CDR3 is CASSMGGRGYTF. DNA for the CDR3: TGTGCCAGCAGTATGGGGGGCCGTGGCTACACCTTC.